This T cell receptor beta chain was obtained from a study of tumor-infiltrating lymphocytes in localized non-small cell lung cancer. Broader study findings: Higher tumor T cell infiltration than in uninvolved lung was supported by TCRbeta sequencing.

Sequencing used immunoSEQ multiplex PCR; TCRdb keeps in-frame clones, though not all of them. The sample has over 15,000 clones, about 75% seen once. This CDR3 has 16 amino acids. Germline V gene lookup returns CDR1 MNHEY and CDR2 SMNVEV (reference sequence). For this clone: Its antigen is currently unknown. At one end, the junction sequence differs from germline, possibly due to a read error. This sample includes further DNA sequences coding for the same CDR3.

The sequence was obtained from a human donor with non-small cell lung cancer. The sequencing sample was made of lung tumor tissue. The chain carries TRBV27 and TRBJ2-3; possibly TRBD2 for D (6 bases). The CDR3 region has the DNA TGTGCCAGCAGTTTATCCCCCGGACTATTCACAGATACGCAATATTTT. Translation: CASSLSPGLFTDTQYF.